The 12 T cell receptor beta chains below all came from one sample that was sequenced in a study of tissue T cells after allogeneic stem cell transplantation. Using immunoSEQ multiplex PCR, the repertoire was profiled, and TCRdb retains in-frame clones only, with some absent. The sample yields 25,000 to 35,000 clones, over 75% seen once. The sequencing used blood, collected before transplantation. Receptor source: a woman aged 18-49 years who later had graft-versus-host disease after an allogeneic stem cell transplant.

DNA of the CDR3: TGTGCCAGCAGCTGGGCAGGGGCCACTGAAGCTTTCTTT. Residues: CASSWAGATEAFF. The chain is built from TRBV7-8 and TRBJ1-1; D possibly corresponds to TRBD1 (6 bases). CDR3 size: 13 residues. V was trimmed by 4 bases and J by 4 bases, leaving 10 bases between them. Germline CDR1 SGHVS, CDR2 FQNEAQ.

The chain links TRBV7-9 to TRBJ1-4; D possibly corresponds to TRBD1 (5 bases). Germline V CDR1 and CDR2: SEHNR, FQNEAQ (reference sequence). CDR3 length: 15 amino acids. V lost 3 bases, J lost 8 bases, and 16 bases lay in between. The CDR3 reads CASSLVAGTGEKLFF. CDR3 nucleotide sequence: TGTGCCAGCAGCTTGGTGGCAGGGACGGGGGAAAAACTGTTTTTT.

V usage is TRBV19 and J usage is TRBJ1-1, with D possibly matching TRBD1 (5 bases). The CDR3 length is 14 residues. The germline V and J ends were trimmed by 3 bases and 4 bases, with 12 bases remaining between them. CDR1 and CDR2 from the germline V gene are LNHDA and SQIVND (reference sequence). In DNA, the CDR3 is TGTGCCAGTAGTATCCCAGGGACGGGCACTGAAGCTTTCTTT. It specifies CASSIPGTGTEAFF.

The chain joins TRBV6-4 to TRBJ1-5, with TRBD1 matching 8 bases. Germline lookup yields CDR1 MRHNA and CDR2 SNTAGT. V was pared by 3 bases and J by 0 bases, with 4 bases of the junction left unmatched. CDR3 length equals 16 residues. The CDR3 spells CASSEGQGYSNQPQHF. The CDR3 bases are TGTGCCAGCAGTGAAGGACAGGGCTATAGCAATCAGCCCCAGCATTTT.

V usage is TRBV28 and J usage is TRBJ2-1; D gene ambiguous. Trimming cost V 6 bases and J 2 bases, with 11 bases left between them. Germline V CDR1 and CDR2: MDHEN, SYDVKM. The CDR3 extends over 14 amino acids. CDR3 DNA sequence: TGTGCCAGCAGCAACTCTATTACCTACAATGAGCAGTTCTTC. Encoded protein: CASSNSITYNEQFF. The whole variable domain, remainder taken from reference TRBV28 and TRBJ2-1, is DVKVTQSSRYLVKRTGEKVFLECVQDMDHENMFWYRQDPGLGLRLIYFSYDVKMKEKGDIPEGYSVSREKKERFSLILESASTNQTSMYLCASSNSITYNEQFFGPGTRLTVL.

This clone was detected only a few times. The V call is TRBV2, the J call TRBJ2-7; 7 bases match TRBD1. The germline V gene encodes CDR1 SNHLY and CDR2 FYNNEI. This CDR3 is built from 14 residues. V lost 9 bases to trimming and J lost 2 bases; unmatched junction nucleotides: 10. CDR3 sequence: CASQNPQGAYEQYF. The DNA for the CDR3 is TGTGCCAGTCAGAACCCGCAGGGGGCCTACGAGCAGTACTTC.

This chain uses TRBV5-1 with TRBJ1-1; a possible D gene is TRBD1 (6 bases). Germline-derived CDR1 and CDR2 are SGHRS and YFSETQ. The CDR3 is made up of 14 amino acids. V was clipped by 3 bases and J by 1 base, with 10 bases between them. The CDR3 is CASSSGQPNTEAFF. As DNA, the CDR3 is TGCGCCAGCAGCTCGGGACAACCGAACACTGAAGCTTTCTTT.

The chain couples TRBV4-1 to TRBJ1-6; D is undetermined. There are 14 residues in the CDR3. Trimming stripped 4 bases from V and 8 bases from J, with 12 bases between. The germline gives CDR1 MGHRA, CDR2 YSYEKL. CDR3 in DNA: TGCGCCAGCAGCCGAGCCGCATTCGATTCACCCCTCCACTTT. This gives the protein CASSRAAFDSPLHF.

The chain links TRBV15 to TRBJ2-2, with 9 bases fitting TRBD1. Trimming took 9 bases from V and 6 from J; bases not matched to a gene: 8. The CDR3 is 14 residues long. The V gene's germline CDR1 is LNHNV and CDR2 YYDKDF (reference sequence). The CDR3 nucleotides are TGTGCCACGATTCCAGACAGGGGGGCCGGGGAGCTGTTTTTT. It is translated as CATIPDRGAGELFF.

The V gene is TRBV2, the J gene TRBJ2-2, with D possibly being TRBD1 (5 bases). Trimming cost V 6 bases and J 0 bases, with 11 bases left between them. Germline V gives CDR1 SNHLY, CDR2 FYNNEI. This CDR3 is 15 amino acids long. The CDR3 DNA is TGTGCCAGCAGACAGACAGTCTCGAACACCGGGGAGCTGTTTTTT. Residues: CASRQTVSNTGELFF.

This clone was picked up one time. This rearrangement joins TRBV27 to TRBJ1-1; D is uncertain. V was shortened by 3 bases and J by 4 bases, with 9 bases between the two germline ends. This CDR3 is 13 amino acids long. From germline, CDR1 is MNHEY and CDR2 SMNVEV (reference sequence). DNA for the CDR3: TGTGCCAGCAGTTTGGCAGGCGGCACTGAAGCTTTCTTT. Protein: CASSLAGGTEAFF.

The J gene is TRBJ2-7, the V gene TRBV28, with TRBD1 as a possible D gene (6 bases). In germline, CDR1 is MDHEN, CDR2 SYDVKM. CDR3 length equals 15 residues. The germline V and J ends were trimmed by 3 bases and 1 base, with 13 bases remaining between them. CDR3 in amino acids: CASSFPRTASYEQYF. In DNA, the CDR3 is TGTGCCAGCAGTTTTCCCCGGACAGCTTCCTACGAGCAGTACTTC.